This T cell receptor beta chain was retrieved from a study of cytomegalovirus exposure and HLA in healthy donors. Study-level information: The early release's HLA-typed donors yielded 65 million to 85 million unique TCRs.

Study observations and caveats: Later analysis identified several of the most significant clusters that appeared linked to common viral pathogens. Analysis performed later found around 15,000 TCR beta sequences associated with HLA alleles at 0.05 false discovery rate.

V lost 5 bases and J lost 2; bases outside the gene matches: 3. Germline V gene data show CDR1 as SEHNR and CDR2 as FQNEAQ (reference sequence). The CDR3 length is 15 residues. 60 Vbeta and 13 Jbeta primers were used in PCR. The assay was immunoSEQ multiplex PCR, and TCRdb's table has in-frame clones only and misses some. The sample includes about 130,000 clones, approximately 84% of them seen just once. Comment on this clone: Its antigen is as yet unknown.

The TCR originated in a boy aged 2 to 10 in good health and CMV-seronegative. Source material: PBMCs. The V and J genes are TRBV7-9 and TRBJ2-1; 10 nucleotides align to TRBD2. CDR3 nucleotide sequence: TGTGCCAGCAGCCCTAGCGGGGGTACCTACAATGAGCAGTTCTTC. This codes for CASSPSGGTYNEQFF.